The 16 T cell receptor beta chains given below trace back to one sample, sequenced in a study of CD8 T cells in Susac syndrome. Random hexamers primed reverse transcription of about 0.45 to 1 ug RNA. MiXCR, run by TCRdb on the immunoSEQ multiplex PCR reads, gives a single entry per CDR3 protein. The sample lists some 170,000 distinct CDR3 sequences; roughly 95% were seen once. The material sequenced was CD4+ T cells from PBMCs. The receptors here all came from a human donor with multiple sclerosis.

The CDR3 is CASSLNYRVEYNEQFF. The CDR3 nucleotides are TGTGCCAGCAGCCTGAATTACAGGGTTGAATACAATGAGCAGTTCTTC. The V gene is TRBV7-2, the J gene TRBJ2-1; a weak D match, TRBD1 (6 bases). The CDR3 consists of 16 residues. V lost 5 bases and J 4 bases, leaving 18 bases between the germline ends. Germline V gives CDR1 SGHTA, CDR2 FQGNSA.

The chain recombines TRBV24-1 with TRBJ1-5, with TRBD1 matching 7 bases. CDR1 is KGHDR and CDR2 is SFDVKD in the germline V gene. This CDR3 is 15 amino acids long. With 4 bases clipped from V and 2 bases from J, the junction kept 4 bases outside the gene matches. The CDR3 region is CATSEPTGGNQPQHF. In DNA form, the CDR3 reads TGTGCCACCAGTGAGCCTACAGGGGGCAATCAGCCCCAGCATTTT.

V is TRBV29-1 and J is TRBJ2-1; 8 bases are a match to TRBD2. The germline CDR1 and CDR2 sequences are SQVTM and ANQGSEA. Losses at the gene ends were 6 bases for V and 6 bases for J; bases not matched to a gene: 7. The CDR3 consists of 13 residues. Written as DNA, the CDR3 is TGCAGCGTCGGGGGGGGCATGGGCAATGAGCAGTTCTTC. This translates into CSVGGGMGNEQFF.

DNA for the CDR3: TGTGCCAGCAGCTCGGGACAGGGAGGGAGAAAGTGCGAGCAGTACTTC. It encodes CASSSGQGGRKCEQYF. The chain couples TRBV21-1 to TRBJ2-7; the table's TRBD1 call for D was not verified on the DNA. TRBV21-1 is a documented pseudogene. This CDR3 contains 16 residues.

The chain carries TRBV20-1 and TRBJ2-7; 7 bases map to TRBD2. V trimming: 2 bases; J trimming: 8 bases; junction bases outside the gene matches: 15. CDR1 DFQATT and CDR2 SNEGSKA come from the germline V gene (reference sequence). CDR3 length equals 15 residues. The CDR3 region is CSARWAHGGSFQQYF. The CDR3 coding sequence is TGCAGTGCTAGATGGGCCCACGGGGGGAGCTTCCAGCAGTACTTC.

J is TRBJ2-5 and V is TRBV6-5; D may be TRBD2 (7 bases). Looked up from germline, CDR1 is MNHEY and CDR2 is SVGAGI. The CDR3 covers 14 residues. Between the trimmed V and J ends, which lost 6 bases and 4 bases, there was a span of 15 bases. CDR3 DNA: TGTGCCAGCAGCCCTCGGGGGGCTGGAGAGACCCAGTACTTC. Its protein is CASSPRGAGETQYF.

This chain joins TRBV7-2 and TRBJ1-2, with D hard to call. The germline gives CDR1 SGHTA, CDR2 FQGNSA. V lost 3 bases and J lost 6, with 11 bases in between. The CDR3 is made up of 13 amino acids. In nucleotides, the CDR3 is TGTGCCAGCAGCTTGAACGAATTCGATGGCTACACCTTC. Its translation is CASSLNEFDGYTF.

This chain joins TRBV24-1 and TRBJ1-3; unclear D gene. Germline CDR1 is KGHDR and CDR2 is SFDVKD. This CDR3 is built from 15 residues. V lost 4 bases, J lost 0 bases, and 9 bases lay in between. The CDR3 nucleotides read TGTGCCACCAGTGACCCTGGTTCCTCTGGAAACACCATATATTTT. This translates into CATSDPGSSGNTIYF.

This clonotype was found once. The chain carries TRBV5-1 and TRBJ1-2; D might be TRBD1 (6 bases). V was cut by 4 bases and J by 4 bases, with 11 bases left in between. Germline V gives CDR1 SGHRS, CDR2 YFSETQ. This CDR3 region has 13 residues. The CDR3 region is CASSPGEGYGYTF. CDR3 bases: TGCGCCAGCAGCCCAGGGGAAGGCTATGGCTACACCTTC. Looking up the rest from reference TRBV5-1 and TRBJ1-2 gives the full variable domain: KAGVTQTPRYLIKTRGQQVTLSCSPISGHRSVSWYQQTPGQGLQFLFEYFSETQRNKGNFPGRFSGRQFSNSRSEMNVSTLELGDSALYLCASSPGEGYGYTFGSGTRLTVV.

CDR3 region: CATSDSGAGGYGYTF. The DNA for the CDR3 is TGTGCCACCAGTGATTCAGGGGCAGGGGGCTATGGCTACACCTTC. The genes are TRBV24-1 and TRBJ1-2; 7 nucleotides agree with TRBD1. The CDR3 runs to 15 residues. Germline-derived CDR1 and CDR2 are KGHDR and SFDVKD. J lost 4 bases, V lost 2 bases, and 6 bases had no gene match.

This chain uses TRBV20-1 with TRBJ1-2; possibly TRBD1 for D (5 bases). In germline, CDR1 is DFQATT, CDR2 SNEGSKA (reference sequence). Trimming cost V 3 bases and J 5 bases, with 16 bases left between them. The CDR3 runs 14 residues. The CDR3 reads CSARPGTATYGYTF. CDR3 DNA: TGCAGTGCTAGGCCCGGGACGGCGACTTATGGCTACACCTTC.

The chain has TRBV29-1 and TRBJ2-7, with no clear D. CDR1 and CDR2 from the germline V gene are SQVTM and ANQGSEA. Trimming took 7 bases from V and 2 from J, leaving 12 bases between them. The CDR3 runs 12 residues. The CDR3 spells CSAIDAAYEQYF. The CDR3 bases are TGCAGCGCAATCGACGCGGCCTACGAGCAGTACTTC.

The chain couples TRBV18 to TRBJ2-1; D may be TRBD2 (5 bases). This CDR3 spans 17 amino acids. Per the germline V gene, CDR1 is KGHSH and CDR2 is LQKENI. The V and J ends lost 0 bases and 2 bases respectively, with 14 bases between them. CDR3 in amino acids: CASSPPHGDPPYNEQFF. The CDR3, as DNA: TGTGCCAGCTCACCACCCCACGGGGATCCCCCCTACAATGAGCAGTTCTTC. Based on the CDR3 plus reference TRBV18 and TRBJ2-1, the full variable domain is NAGVMQNPRHLVRRRGQEARLRCSPMKGHSHVYWYRQLPEEGLKFMVYLQKENIIDESGMPKERFSAEFPKEGPSILRIQQVVRGDSAAYFCASSPPHGDPPYNEQFFGPGTRLTVL.

CDR3 DNA: TGCAGCGTTGTAAATCAGGGTCGGCCTGAAGCTTTCTTT. Its translation: CSVVNQGRPEAFF. V gene TRBV29-1 combines with J gene TRBJ1-1, with D possibly being TRBD1 (5 bases). This CDR3 has 13 amino acids. Germline V gene sequence: CDR1 SQVTM, CDR2 ANQGSEA. The V end lost 4 bases, the J end lost 6 bases, and 15 bases lay between the germline ends.

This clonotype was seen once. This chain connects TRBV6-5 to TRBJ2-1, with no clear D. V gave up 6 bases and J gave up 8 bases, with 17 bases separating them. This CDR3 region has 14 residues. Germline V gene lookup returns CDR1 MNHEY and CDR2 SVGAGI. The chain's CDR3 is CASSPGPVRDEQFF. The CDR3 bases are TGTGCCAGCAGCCCGGGCCCAGTCCGGGATGAGCAGTTCTTC.

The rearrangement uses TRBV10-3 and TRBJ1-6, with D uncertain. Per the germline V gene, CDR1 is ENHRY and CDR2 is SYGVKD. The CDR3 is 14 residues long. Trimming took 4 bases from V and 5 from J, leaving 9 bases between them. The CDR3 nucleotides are TGTGCCATCAGTGCTTGGGAGAATAATTCACCCCTCCACTTT. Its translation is CAISAWENNSPLHF.